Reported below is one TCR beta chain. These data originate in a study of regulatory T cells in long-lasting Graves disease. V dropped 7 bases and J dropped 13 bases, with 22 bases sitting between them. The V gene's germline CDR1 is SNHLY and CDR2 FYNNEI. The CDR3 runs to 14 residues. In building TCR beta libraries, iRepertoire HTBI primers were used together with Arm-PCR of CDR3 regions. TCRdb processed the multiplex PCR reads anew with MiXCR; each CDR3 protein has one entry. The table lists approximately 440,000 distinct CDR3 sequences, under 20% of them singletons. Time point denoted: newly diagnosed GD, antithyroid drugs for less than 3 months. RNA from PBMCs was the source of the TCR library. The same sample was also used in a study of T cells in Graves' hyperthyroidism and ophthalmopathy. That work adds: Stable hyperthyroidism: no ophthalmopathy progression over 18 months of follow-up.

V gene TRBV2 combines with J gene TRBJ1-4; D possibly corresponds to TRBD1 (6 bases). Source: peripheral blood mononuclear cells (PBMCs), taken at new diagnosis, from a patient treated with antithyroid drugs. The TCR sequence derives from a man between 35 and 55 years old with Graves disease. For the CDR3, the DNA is TGTGCCAGCACAGCAAGGGGGGGGGACCACCGACTGTTTTTT. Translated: CASTARGGDHRLFF.